The T cell receptor (beta chain) under discussion was sequenced for a study of cytomegalovirus exposure and HLA in healthy donors. Study-wide background: A prior analysis found 117 million unique TCR beta sequences from around 180 million T cells. Findings of the study overall: Cytomegalovirus association was assigned to some 160 TCR beta chains.

The CDR3 has 15 residues. V lost 1 base, J lost 4 bases, and 12 bases lay in between. In germline, CDR1 is SGHAT, CDR2 FQNNGV. Concerning this clone: Its antigen is unknown.

The primer mix had 60 Vbeta and 13 Jbeta primers. Original processing methods: The count from a later analysis was 79 million or so unique TCR beta chains, some 12 million of them shared. The repertoire was sequenced with immunoSEQ multiplex PCR; TCRdb's copy has only in-frame clones and lacks some. V, J and clone size were drawn from that table, and D and trimming were deduced from the DNA. The sample holds roughly 100,000 clones, about four fifths seen once. The sample taken for sequencing was PBMCs. The clonotype originates from a man between 18 and 35 years old in good health and CMV-seropositive. The chain joins TRBV11-2 to TRBJ2-3; D might be TRBD2 (5 bases). CDR3 region: CASSLVSGVPDTQYF. The CDR3 DNA is TGTGCCAGCAGCTTAGTTTCCGGGGTTCCAGATACGCAGTATTTT.